What follows are 26 T cell receptor beta chains derived from one specimen sequenced in a study of T cell responses to AZD1222 COVID-19 vaccine. Clones were read by immunoSEQ multiplex PCR, and TCRdb kept only the in-frame ones, dropping some. The sample records about 170,000 clones, around 88% being singletons. This material consisted of peripheral blood, taken 28 days after the second AZD1222 dose. Receptors were obtained from an adult who received the AZD1222 COVID-19 vaccine.

To note about this clone: Other nucleotide sequences in the sample specify the same CDR3. The rearrangement joins TRBV30 to TRBJ1-2, with 7 bases lining up with TRBD1. V gave up 0 bases and J gave up 6 bases; unmatched junction bases: 4. Germline CDR1 reads GTSNPN; CDR2 reads SVGIG (reference sequence). This CDR3 has 13 amino acids. The CDR3 protein is CAWSVGGGDGYTF. DNA for the CDR3: TGTGCCTGGAGTGTAGGAGGGGGCGATGGCTACACCTTC.

The CDR3 DNA is TGTGCCAGCAGTTTGACAGGGGGCGCCTTTTACGAGCAGTACTTC. Translating it yields CASSLTGGAFYEQYF. This chain connects TRBV28 to TRBJ2-7; 10 bases align to TRBD1. The CDR3 loop spans 15 amino acids. Germline lookup yields CDR1 MDHEN and CDR2 SYDVKM. Germline trimming cut 3 bases from V and 4 bases from J; bases unmatched to any gene: 6.

This chain connects TRBV6-5 to TRBJ2-2; 7 bases line up with TRBD1. The CDR3 runs 14 residues. V shed 7 bases and J 3 bases; nucleotides not matched to a gene: 5. Looked up from germline, CDR1 is MNHEY and CDR2 is SVGAGI. CDR3 DNA: TGTGCCAGCACCAAGGGACAGCACACCGGGGAGCTGTTTTTT. This translates into CASTKGQHTGELFF.

The V and J genes are TRBV7-9 and TRBJ2-5; possibly TRBD2 for D (6 bases). CDR1 and CDR2 (germline): SEHNR, FQNEAQ (reference sequence). With 1 base removed from V and 4 bases from J, the gap between germline ends came to 7 bases. The CDR3 totals 13 residues. CDR3 bases: TGTGCCAGCAGCTTAGACGGGAGAGAGACCCAGTACTTC. This gives the protein CASSLDGRETQYF. Full variable domain (rest looked up from reference TRBV7-9 and TRBJ2-5): DTGVSQNPRHKITKRGQNVTFRCDPISEHNRLYWYRQTLGQGPEFLTYFQNEAQLEKSRLLSDRFSAERPKGSFSTLEIQRTEQGDSAMYLCASSLDGRETQYFGPGTRLLVL.

The chain is built from TRBV7-6 and TRBJ1-3; no reliable D call. The length of the CDR3 is 15 residues. Trimming left V 5 bases short and J 0 bases short, with 11 bases between. Germline-derived CDR1 and CDR2 are SGHVS and FNYEAQ. CDR3 DNA sequence: TGTGCCAGCAGCATTACCGACCTCTCTGGAAACACCATATATTTT. As protein: CASSITDLSGNTIYF. Using reference TRBV7-6 and TRBJ1-3 for the parts outside the CDR3, the full variable domain is GAGVSQSPRYKVTKRGQDVALRCDPISGHVSLYWYRQALGQGPEFLTYFNYEAQQDKSGLPNDRFSAERPEGSISTLTIQRTEQRDSAMYRCASSITDLSGNTIYFGEGSWLTVV.

This sequence joins TRBV13 and TRBJ1-2; D gene ambiguous. Per the germline V gene, CDR1 is PRHDT and CDR2 is FYEKMQ (reference sequence). V gave up 5 bases and J gave up 11 bases, with 15 bases separating them. This CDR3 is 12 amino acids long. Here the CDR3 reads CASSPSGAVYTF. CDR3 in DNA: TGTGCCAGCAGCCCCTCAGGTGCGGTATACACCTTC. Using reference TRBV13 and TRBJ1-2 for the parts outside the CDR3, the full variable domain is AAGVIQSPRHLIKEKRETATLKCYPIPRHDTVYWYQQGPGQDPQFLISFYEKMQSDKGSIPDRFSAQQFSDYHSELNMSSLELGDSALYFCASSPSGAVYTFGSGTRLTVV.

The V and J genes are TRBV7-2 and TRBJ1-2, with D maybe TRBD1 (5 bases). Germline lookup yields CDR1 SGHTA and CDR2 FQGNSA. V was pared by 2 bases and J by 11 bases, with 18 bases between. The CDR3 totals 14 residues. The CDR3 reads CASSLYPGPRFYTF. The DNA for the CDR3 is TGTGCCAGCAGCTTATATCCGGGGCCCCGGTTTTACACCTTC.

The chain is built from TRBV19 and TRBJ1-5; 8 bases map to TRBD1. The length of the CDR3 is 15 residues. The V and J ends lost 7 bases and 2 bases, in that order; junction bases with no gene match: 7. Germline CDR1 is LNHDA and CDR2 is SQIVND (reference sequence). The CDR3 DNA is TGTGCCAGTAAAGTTGCGACAGGGGGCAATCAGCCCCAGCATTTT. It codes for CASKVATGGNQPQHF.

The J gene is TRBJ1-1, the V gene TRBV5-1; possibly TRBD1 for D (5 bases). Trimming took off 4 bases at V and 4 bases at J, with 14 bases between the two ends. CDR3 length: 14 amino acids. CDR1 and CDR2 from the germline V gene are SGHRS and YFSETQ. In nucleotides, the CDR3 is TGCGCCAGCAGCAACCAGGGTGGCGGCACTGAAGCTTTCTTT. As protein: CASSNQGGGTEAFF.

This rearrangement joins TRBV29-1 to TRBJ2-5; a weak D match, TRBD2 (6 bases). The CDR3 spans 12 residues. The germline gives CDR1 SQVTM, CDR2 ANQGSEA. V was clipped by 6 bases and J by 2 bases, with 10 bases between them. The CDR3: CSVEGRQETQYF. In DNA, the CDR3 is TGCAGCGTGGAGGGGCGTCAAGAGACCCAGTACTTC.

The V call is TRBV27, the J call TRBJ2-1; 13 bases are a match to TRBD2. The CDR3 length is 15 residues. Germline trimming cut 4 bases from V and 7 bases from J; bases unmatched to any gene: 4. Germline CDR1 and CDR2: MNHEY and SMNVEV (reference sequence). CDR3: CASSSGLAGVNEQFF. CDR3 DNA sequence: TGTGCCAGCAGTTCAGGACTAGCGGGGGTAAATGAGCAGTTCTTC.

The rearrangement joins TRBV7-9 to TRBJ1-1; D perhaps matches TRBD1 (6 bases). CDR3 length: 15 amino acids. V was trimmed by 8 bases and J by 11 bases, leaving 27 bases between them. From germline, CDR1 is SEHNR and CDR2 FQNEAQ (reference sequence). The CDR3 region has the DNA TGTGCCAGCTTTGATCAGGGGCCCCTAACCCCAGAGGCTTTCTTT. Translating it yields CASFDQGPLTPEAFF.

This clone was detected a few times. This sequence joins TRBV4-1 and TRBJ2-7, with a weak D call TRBD1 (5 bases). The germline V and J ends were trimmed by 2 bases and 1 base, with 9 bases remaining between them. This CDR3 region has 14 residues. CDR1 is MGHRA and CDR2 is YSYEKL in the germline V gene. CDR3 region: CASSQSRVSYEQYF. CDR3 in DNA: TGCGCCAGCAGCCAAAGCAGGGTTTCCTACGAGCAGTACTTC.

V gene TRBV6-5 combines with J gene TRBJ1-4; tentatively, D is TRBD1 (5 bases). The CDR3 covers 13 residues. CDR1 and CDR2 (germline): MNHEY, SVGAGI. V was trimmed by 7 bases and J by 8 bases, leaving 14 bases between them. The chain's CDR3 is CASKSGIREKLFF. The DNA of the CDR3 is TGTGCCAGCAAGTCAGGGATACGGGAAAAACTGTTTTTT.

The chain combines TRBV12-3 or TRBV12-4 with TRBJ1-2; D is unclear. Trimming took 1 base from V and 4 from J, leaving 7 bases between them. The CDR3 runs 13 residues. Written as DNA, the CDR3 is TGTGCCAGCAGTTTAGTGGCGGGCTATGGCTACACCTTC. Protein: CASSLVAGYGYTF.

This chain links TRBV19 with TRBJ1-1, with a weak D call TRBD1 (6 bases). From germline, CDR1 is LNHDA and CDR2 SQIVND (reference sequence). This CDR3 has 16 residues. With 10 bases removed from V and 4 bases from J, the gap between germline ends came to 25 bases. The CDR3 bases are TGTGCCACCAAACAGGGAGCTCAAGCTCGGACCACTGAAGCTTTCTTT. Translation: CATKQGAQARTTEAFF.

The chain has TRBV18 and TRBJ1-1; 7 bases fit TRBD1. V lost 6 bases to trimming and J lost 0 bases; unmatched junction nucleotides: 10. The CDR3 extends over 16 amino acids. Germline V gene data show CDR1 as KGHSH and CDR2 as LQKENI. CDR3 protein: CASSPREGAMNTEAFF. CDR3 nucleotides: TGTGCCAGCTCGCCAAGGGAGGGGGCCATGAACACTGAAGCTTTCTTT.

The chain combines TRBV19 with TRBJ1-6; perhaps TRBD1 as D (5 bases). The CDR3 extends over 17 amino acids. Germline CDR1 LNHDA, CDR2 SQIVND (reference sequence). The V gene lost 6 bases and the J gene lost 1 base, with 16 bases spanning the gap. In DNA form, the CDR3 reads TGTGCCAGTAGCGGCGGGGGAGCAGGGTCCTATAATTCACCCCTCCACTTT. This translates into CASSGGGAGSYNSPLHF.

V usage is TRBV7-2 and J usage is TRBJ2-3; TRBD2 agrees at 8 bases. This CDR3 contains 17 residues. From germline, CDR1 is SGHTA and CDR2 FQGNSA. V lost 5 bases, J lost 2 bases, and 12 bases stayed unmatched. The CDR3 reads CASSLGLSGGITDTQYF. CDR3 sequence (DNA): TGTGCCAGCAGCCTTGGACTAAGCGGGGGAATCACAGATACGCAGTATTTT.

The chain combines TRBV3-1 (or the pseudogene TRBV3-2) with TRBJ2-7; D gene unclear. V lost 0 bases and J lost 2, with 8 bases in between. Per germline, CDR1 LGHDT and CDR2 YNNKEL (reference sequence). The CDR3 is 14 amino acids. The CDR3 here is CASSQDAPTYEQYF. CDR3 nucleotide sequence: TGTGCCAGCAGCCAAGACGCGCCAACCTACGAGCAGTACTTC.

V and J are TRBV7-9 and TRBJ2-7; either TRBD1 or TRBD2 may supply D (5 bases each). Trimming left V 0 bases short and J 5 bases short, with 20 bases between. Germline lookup yields CDR1 SEHNR and CDR2 FQNEAQ (reference sequence). The CDR3 sequence is 17 residues long. The CDR3 nucleotides read TGTGCCAGCAGCTTAGCCATTGGGGCAGTGGGGACCCACGAGCAGTACTTC. As protein: CASSLAIGAVGTHEQYF.

The chain links TRBV20-1 to TRBJ2-7; D possibly corresponds to TRBD1 (6 bases). The V and J ends lost 3 bases and 3 bases respectively, with 15 bases between them. The CDR3 spans 14 residues. Germline loops: CDR1 DFQATT, CDR2 SNEGSKA (reference sequence). In DNA form, the CDR3 reads TGCAGTGCTAGTGATGGCAGGGGTCTCTACGAGCAGTACTTC. This codes for CSASDGRGLYEQYF.

This sequence joins TRBV6-5 and TRBJ2-2; D call uncertain. The CDR3 sequence is 15 residues long. CDR1 MNHEY and CDR2 SVGAGI come from the germline V gene. Trimming removed 4 bases at V and 4 bases at J, with 13 bases between. The DNA for the CDR3 is TGTGCCAGCAGTTCACCGAGAGTGCGCACCGGGGAGCTGTTTTTT. Amino acid sequence: CASSSPRVRTGELFF.

This clone was seen a handful of times. V gene TRBV4-1 combines with J gene TRBJ2-1; possible D gene TRBD1, 7 bases. The V end lost 4 bases, the J end lost 6 bases, and 16 bases lay between the germline ends. CDR1 MGHRA and CDR2 YSYEKL come from the germline V gene. The length of the CDR3 is 15 residues. CDR3 residues: CASSPSQGGLNEQFF. In nucleotides, the CDR3 is TGCGCCAGCAGCCCCTCCCAGGGGGGCCTCAATGAGCAGTTCTTC.

This chain uses TRBV11-2 with TRBJ1-1; 8 bases are shared with TRBD1. Germline V gene data show CDR1 as SGHAT and CDR2 as FQNNGV. The junction had 9 bases not matched to a gene; V was cut back by 5 bases and J by 1 base. The CDR3 is 16 residues long. This chain's CDR3 is CASSGRDRLRNTEAFF. Written as DNA, the CDR3 is TGTGCCAGCAGCGGCCGGGACAGGCTTAGGAACACTGAAGCTTTCTTT.

The chain has TRBV2 and TRBJ1-5; D uncertain. The V and J ends lost 7 bases and 0 bases respectively, with 10 bases between them. The CDR3 covers 14 residues. Germline CDR1 reads SNHLY; CDR2 reads FYNNEI. CDR3 in amino acids: CASNGEYSNQPQHF. The CDR3 DNA reads TGTGCCAGCAACGGGGAATATAGCAATCAGCCCCAGCATTTT.